Following are 2 T cell receptor beta chains from one sample sequenced in a study of T cells in tuberculosis. TCRdb's copy holds only in-frame clones and misses some; the assay was immunoSEQ multiplex PCR. This sample yields more than 30,000 clones, of which approximately 96% are seen a single time; 6.2% belongs to the top ten. The specimen sequenced was PBMCs. The receptor source for this set is a donor aged 10 to 29 with latent tuberculosis or without tuberculosis infection.

The chain couples TRBV5-1 to TRBJ1-2, with D perhaps matching TRBD1 (5 bases). The V and J ends lost 1 base and 4 bases respectively, with 14 bases between them. Germline V gene lookup returns CDR1 SGHRS and CDR2 YFSETQ. The CDR3 sequence is 15 residues long. CDR3 bases: TGCGCCAGCAGCTTGATCCCTGACAGCACCTATGGCTACACCTTC. Its protein product is CASSLIPDSTYGYTF.

The CDR3, as DNA: TGTGCCAGCAGGGCTGCTGGAAACACCATATATTTT. The encoded protein is CASRAAGNTIYF. The chain carries TRBV2 and TRBJ1-3; no definite D call. Germline CDR1 is SNHLY and CDR2 is FYNNEI. With 6 bases removed from V and 2 bases from J, the gap between germline ends came to 5 bases. The CDR3 sequence is 12 residues long.